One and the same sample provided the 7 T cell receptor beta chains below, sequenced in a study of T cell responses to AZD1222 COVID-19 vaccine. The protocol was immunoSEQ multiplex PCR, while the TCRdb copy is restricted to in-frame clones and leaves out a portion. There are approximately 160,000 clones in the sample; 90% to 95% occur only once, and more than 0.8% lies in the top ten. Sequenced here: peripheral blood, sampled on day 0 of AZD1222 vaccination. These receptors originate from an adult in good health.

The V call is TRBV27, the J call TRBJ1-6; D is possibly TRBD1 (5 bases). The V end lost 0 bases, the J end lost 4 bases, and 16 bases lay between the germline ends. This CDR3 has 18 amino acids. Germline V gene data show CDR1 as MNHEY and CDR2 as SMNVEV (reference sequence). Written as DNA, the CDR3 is TGTGCCAGCAGTTTATCTAGTCGGGGGTATTATTATAATTCACCCCTCCACTTT. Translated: CASSLSSRGYYYNSPLHF.

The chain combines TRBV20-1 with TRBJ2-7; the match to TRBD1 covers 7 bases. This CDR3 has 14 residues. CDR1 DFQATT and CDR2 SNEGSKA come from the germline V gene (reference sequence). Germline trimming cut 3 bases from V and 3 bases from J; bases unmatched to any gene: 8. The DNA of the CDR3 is TGCAGTGCTAGTTATTGGGACAGTGGCTACGAGCAGTACTTC. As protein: CSASYWDSGYEQYF.

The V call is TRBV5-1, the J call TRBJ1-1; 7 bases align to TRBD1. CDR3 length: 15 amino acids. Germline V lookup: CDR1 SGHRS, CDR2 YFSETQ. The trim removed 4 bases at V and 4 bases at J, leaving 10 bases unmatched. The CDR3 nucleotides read TGCGCCAGCAGCGGAACAACAGGGGTGCGCACTGAAGCTTTCTTT. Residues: CASSGTTGVRTEAFF.

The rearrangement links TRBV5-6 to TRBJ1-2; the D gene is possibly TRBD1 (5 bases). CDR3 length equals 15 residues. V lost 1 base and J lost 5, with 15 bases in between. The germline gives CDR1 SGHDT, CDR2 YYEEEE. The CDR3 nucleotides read TGTGCCAGCAGCTTGTGGGGGGTTCTCCGGTATGGCTACACCTTC. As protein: CASSLWGVLRYGYTF.

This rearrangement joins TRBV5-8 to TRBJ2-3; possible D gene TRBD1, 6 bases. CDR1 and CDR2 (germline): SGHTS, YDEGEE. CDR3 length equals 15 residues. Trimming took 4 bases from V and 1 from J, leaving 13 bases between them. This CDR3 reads CASSNWAGGTDTQYF. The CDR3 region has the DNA TGTGCCAGCAGCAATTGGGCAGGGGGCACAGATACGCAGTATTTT.

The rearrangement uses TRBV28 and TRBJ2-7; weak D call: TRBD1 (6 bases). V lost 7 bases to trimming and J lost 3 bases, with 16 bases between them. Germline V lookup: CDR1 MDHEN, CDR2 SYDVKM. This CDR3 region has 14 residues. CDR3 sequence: CASTLQGTVYEQYF. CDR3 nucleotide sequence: TGTGCCAGCACCCTACAGGGTACGGTCTACGAGCAGTACTTC.

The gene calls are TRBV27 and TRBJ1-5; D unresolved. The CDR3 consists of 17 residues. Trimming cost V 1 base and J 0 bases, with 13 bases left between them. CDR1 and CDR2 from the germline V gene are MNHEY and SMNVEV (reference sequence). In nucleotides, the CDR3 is TGTGCCAGCAGTTTATTTTCCCCGGACGCTAGCAATCAGCCCCAGCATTTT. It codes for CASSLFSPDASNQPQHF.